A selection of T cell receptor beta chains follows, all from one sample in a study of blood T cell repertoires in COVID-19. Libraries were prepared by immunoSEQ multiplex PCR; TCRdb keeps only in-frame clonotypes and omits some of them. The repertoire holds roughly 150,000 clones, with 70% to 85% as singletons. Sample: PBMCs or T cells enriched from blood (not recorded which). The origin of the receptors is a woman aged 70 to 79 in a cohort exposed to, infected with or recovered from COVID-19 (not recorded which). Each CDR3 is given with its conserved first and last residue. A D gene is named only where the DNA matches it firmly. Size values are once, few and many counts, or a class for expanded clones, and some rows have none.

>few|TRBJ2-1|TRBD2|TRBV27
TGTGCCAGCACCATATTAGCGGGAGGCTACAATGAGCAGTTCTTC
CASTILAGGYNEQFF
>.|TRBJ2-7|.|TRBV5-6
TGTGCCAGCAGCTTCGGGACATCGGACGAGCAGTACTTC
CASSFGTSDEQYF
>once|TRBJ2-1|TRBD2|TRBV14
TGTGCCAGCAGCCCCCTAAGCGGGAGAGGGGACAATGAGCAGTTCTTC
CASSPLSGRGDNEQFF
>.|TRBJ1-1|.|TRBV12-3/TRBV12-4
TGTGCCAGCACCCTAGGGCAGGGGTTTGAAGCTTTCTTT
CASTLGQGFEAFF
>.|TRBJ1-1|.|TRBV4-3
TGCGCCAGCAGCCAAGCACAGGGAGTGGACACTGAAGCTTTCTTT
CASSQAQGVDTEAFF
>.|TRBJ2-4|TRBD2|TRBV5-6
TGTGCCAGCAGCTTGCGCACTAGCGGGAGTGTGGGGCTTGGCATTCAGTACTTC
CASSLRTSGSVGLGIQYF
>few|TRBJ2-7|TRBD1|TRBV6-5
TGTGCCAGCACTCGGACAGGGGGTGTCTACGAGCAGTACTTC
CASTRTGGVYEQYF
>.|TRBJ2-1|TRBD1|TRBV18
TGTGCCAGCTCGAAGAGACAGGGGGTCTCCTACAATGAGCAGTTCTTC
CASSKRQGVSYNEQFF
>few|TRBJ2-5|TRBD2|TRBV5-8
TGTGCCAGCAGCTTGTGGAGTAGCGGGAGCGAGGAGACCCAGTACTTC
CASSLWSSGSEETQYF
>few|TRBJ1-2|.|TRBV7-8
TGTGCCAGCAGCCCCCGGTTGGTAAACTATGGCTACACCTTC
CASSPRLVNYGYTF
>.|TRBJ1-4|TRBD1|TRBV19
TGTGCCAGTAGTGATGACAGGGGGCCAACTAATGAAAAACTGTTTTTT
CASSDDRGPTNEKLFF
>.|TRBJ2-1|TRBD2|TRBV10-3
TGTGCCATCAGTGAGTCGAATTATAGACTAGCGGCATACAATGAGCAGTTCTTC
CAISESNYRLAAYNEQFF
>many|TRBJ1-1|.|TRBV7-9
TGTGCCAGCAGCCCACATGAGGTCACTGAAGCTTTCTTT
CASSPHEVTEAFF
>.|TRBJ2-1|.|TRBV6-1
TGTGCCAGCAGTGCTGGGCGACAGGCTTTGTACAATGAGCAGTTCTTC
CASSAGRQALYNEQFF
>.|TRBJ1-4|TRBD1|TRBV19
TGTGCCAGTACCGGGACAGGGGGTCCCGCAACTAATGAAAAACTGTTTTTT
CASTGTGGPATNEKLFF
>.|TRBJ2-5|.|TRBV5-1
TGCGCCAGCAGCTTGGGTATCGGGATAGAGACCCAGTACTTC
CASSLGIGIETQYF